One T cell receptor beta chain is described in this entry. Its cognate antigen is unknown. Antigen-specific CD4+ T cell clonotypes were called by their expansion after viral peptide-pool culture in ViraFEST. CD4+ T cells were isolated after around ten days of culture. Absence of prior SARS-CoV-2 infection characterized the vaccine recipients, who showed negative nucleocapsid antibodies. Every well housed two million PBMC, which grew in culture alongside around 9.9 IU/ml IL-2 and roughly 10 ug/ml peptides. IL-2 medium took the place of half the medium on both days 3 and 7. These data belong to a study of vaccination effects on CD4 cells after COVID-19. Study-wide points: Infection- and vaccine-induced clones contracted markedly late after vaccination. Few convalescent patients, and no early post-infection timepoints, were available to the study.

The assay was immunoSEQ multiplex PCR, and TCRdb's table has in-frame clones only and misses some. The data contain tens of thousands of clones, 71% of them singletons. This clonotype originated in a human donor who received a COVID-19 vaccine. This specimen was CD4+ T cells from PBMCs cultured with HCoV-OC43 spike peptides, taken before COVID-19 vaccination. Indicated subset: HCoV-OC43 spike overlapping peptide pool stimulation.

The CDR3 is CASSPTSTGELFF. In DNA form, the CDR3 reads TGTGCCAGCTCACCAACCAGCACCGGGGAGCTGTTTTTT. V and J are TRBV18 and TRBJ2-2; no clear D. The V gene's germline CDR1 is KGHSH and CDR2 LQKENI. The CDR3 covers 13 residues. Trimming removed 2 bases at V and 4 bases at J, with 5 bases between. Using reference TRBV18 and TRBJ2-2 for the parts outside the CDR3, the full variable domain is NAGVMQNPRHLVRRRGQEARLRCSPMKGHSHVYWYRQLPEEGLKFMVYLQKENIIDESGMPKERFSAEFPKEGPSILRIQQVVRGDSAAYFCASSPTSTGELFFGEGSRLTVL.